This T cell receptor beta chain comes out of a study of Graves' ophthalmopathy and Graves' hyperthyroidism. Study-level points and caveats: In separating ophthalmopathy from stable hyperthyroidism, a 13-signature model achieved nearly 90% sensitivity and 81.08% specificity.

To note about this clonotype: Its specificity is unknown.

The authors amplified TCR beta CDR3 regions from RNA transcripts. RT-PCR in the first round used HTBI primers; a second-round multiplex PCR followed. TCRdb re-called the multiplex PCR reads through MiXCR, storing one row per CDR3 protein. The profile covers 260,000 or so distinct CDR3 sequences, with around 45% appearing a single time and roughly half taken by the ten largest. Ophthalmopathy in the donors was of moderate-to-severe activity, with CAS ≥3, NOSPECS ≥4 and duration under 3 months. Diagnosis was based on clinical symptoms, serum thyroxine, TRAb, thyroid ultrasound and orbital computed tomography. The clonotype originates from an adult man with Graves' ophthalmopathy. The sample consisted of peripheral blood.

For the CDR3, the DNA is TGCAGTGCCCAGGACGGGAACAGAAGGGGGACCACTGAAGCTTTCTTT. As protein: CSAQDGNRRGTTEAFF. This rearrangement joins TRBV20-1 to TRBJ1-1, with D possibly being TRBD1 (6 bases). Per the germline V gene, CDR1 is DFQATT and CDR2 is SNEGSKA (reference sequence). With 6 bases removed from V and 4 bases from J, the gap between germline ends came to 24 bases. The CDR3 consists of 16 residues.